The 18 T cell receptor beta chains presented below share a single source sample, sequenced in a study of cytomegalovirus exposure and HLA in healthy donors. The study ran its PCR with 60 Vbeta and 13 Jbeta primers. Clones were sequenced by immunoSEQ multiplex PCR, and TCRdb holds only the in-frame ones, with some missing. This sample has over 120,000 clones, with approximately 80% found just once. Sequencing input: PBMCs. These receptors all stem from a woman younger than 35 in good health and CMV-seropositive.

The count of this clone is one. This rearrangement joins TRBV11-2 to TRBJ2-2; a weak D match, TRBD1 (6 bases). Per germline, CDR1 SGHAT and CDR2 FQNNGV. V dropped 3 bases and J dropped 4 bases, with 15 bases sitting between them. CDR3 size: 16 residues. The CDR3 protein is CASSFFREQGTGELFF. The CDR3 nucleotides are TGTGCCAGCAGCTTCTTCAGGGAACAGGGCACCGGGGAGCTGTTTTTT. The full variable domain, with the rest looked up from reference TRBV11-2 and TRBJ2-2, is EAGVAQSPRYKIIEKRQSVAFWCNPISGHATLYWYQQILGQGPKLLIQFQNNGVVDDSQLPKDRFSAERLKGVDSTLKIQPAKLEDSAVYLCASSFFREQGTGELFFGEGSRLTVL.

The chain combines TRBV7-7 with TRBJ2-5; D might be TRBD1 (5 bases). The germline V gene has CDR1 SSHAT and CDR2 FNYEAQ (reference sequence). The CDR3 length is 14 residues. V lost 6 bases and J 5 bases, leaving 16 bases between the germline ends. This CDR3 is CASSGRGFGETQYF. DNA for the CDR3: TGTGCCAGCAGTGGTAGGGGCTTCGGGGAGACCCAGTACTTC. The full variable domain, with the rest looked up from reference TRBV7-7 and TRBJ2-5, is GAGVSQSPRYKVTKRGQDVTLRCDPISSHATLYWYQQALGQGPEFLTYFNYEAQPDKSGLPSDRFSAERPEGSISTLTIQRTEQRDSAMYRCASSGRGFGETQYFGPGTRLLVL.

The rearrangement joins TRBV6-5 to TRBJ2-7; TRBD1 matches 7 bases. Germline V gene lookup returns CDR1 MNHEY and CDR2 SVGAGI. V gave up 6 bases and J gave up 2 bases; unmatched junction bases: 7. The CDR3 runs 14 residues. CDR3 DNA: TGTGCCAGCAGCGCCGGGACAGCTGCCTACGAGCAGTACTTC. Its translation is CASSAGTAAYEQYF.

The chain combines TRBV27 with TRBJ2-1, with TRBD1 matching over 7 bases. CDR1 MNHEY and CDR2 SMNVEV come from the germline V gene (reference sequence). The CDR3 totals 14 residues. After removal of 0 bases from V and 4 bases from J, the junction contained 0 bases not matched to a gene. The CDR3 region is CASSLSGQYNEQFF. CDR3 nucleotides: TGTGCCAGCAGTTTATCGGGACAGTACAATGAGCAGTTCTTC.

The genes are TRBV12-5 and TRBJ1-1, with a tentative D call TRBD1 (5 bases). Germline CDR1 LGHNT, CDR2 FRNRAP. The V and J ends lost 2 bases and 5 bases respectively, with 18 bases between them. The CDR3 consists of 16 residues. The DNA for the CDR3 is TGTGCTAGTGGTTTGCTGGCGGGGATGGGGGGGACTGAAGCTTTCTTT. Its protein is CASGLLAGMGGTEAFF.

The genes are TRBV5-1 and TRBJ2-1; 7 bases are a match to TRBD2. The CDR3 is 17 residues long. Per the germline V gene, CDR1 is SGHRS and CDR2 is YFSETQ. The ends lost 0 bases at V and 5 bases at J; junction bases unmatched: 11. The CDR3 DNA reads TGCGCCAGCAGCTTGGTGCCTAGCGGAGGGATTGACAATGAGCAGTTCTTC. It specifies CASSLVPSGGIDNEQFF.

This sequence joins TRBV6-1 and TRBJ2-1; a weak D match, TRBD2 (6 bases). Per germline, CDR1 MNHNS and CDR2 SASEGT. The germline V and J ends were trimmed by 4 bases and 4 bases, with 8 bases remaining between them. The CDR3 has 13 amino acids. The DNA of the CDR3 is TGTGCCAGCAGTGTAGCGGAGTACAATGAGCAGTTCTTC. This translates into CASSVAEYNEQFF.

V usage is TRBV5-8 and J usage is TRBJ1-4; 10 nucleotides agree with TRBD1. The CDR3 spans 15 residues. CDR1 is SGHTS and CDR2 is YDEGEE in the germline V gene. V trimming: 5 bases; J trimming: 5 bases; junction bases outside the gene matches: 6. The DNA for the CDR3 is TGTGCCAGCAGTCGATGGACAGGGGGGAATGAAAAACTGTTTTTT. Amino acid sequence: CASSRWTGGNEKLFF. Full variable domain (missing parts from reference TRBV5-8 and TRBJ1-4): EAGVTQSPTHLIKTRGQQATLRCSPISGHTSVYWYQQALGLGLQFLLWYDEGEERNRGNFPPRFSGRQFPNYSSELNVNALELEDSALYLCASSRWTGGNEKLFFGSGTQLSVL.

The chain has TRBV7-2 and TRBJ1-4; TRBD1 might be the D (6 bases). Germline V gives CDR1 SGHTA, CDR2 FQGNSA. V was cut by 5 bases and J by 8 bases, with 15 bases left in between. The CDR3 is 14 residues long. CDR3 sequence (DNA): TGTGCCAGCAGCCTCAGGGGCTCCCTCGAAAAACTGTTTTTT. Protein product: CASSLRGSLEKLFF.

This chain uses TRBV29-1 with TRBJ1-2, with D possibly TRBD1 on 6 matching bases. The CDR3 sequence is 14 residues long. CDR1 SQVTM and CDR2 ANQGSEA come from the germline V gene. Trimming left V 2 bases short and J 4 bases short, with 14 bases between. Here the CDR3 reads CSVEKDSRSYGYTF. Here the CDR3 DNA reads TGCAGCGTTGAAAAGGACAGCAGATCCTATGGCTACACCTTC.

This chain uses TRBV7-8 with TRBJ1-1; 7 bases align to TRBD1. The CDR3 spans 16 residues. The junction had 9 bases not matched to a gene; V was cut back by 1 base and J by 4 bases. The germline gives CDR1 SGHVS, CDR2 FQNEAQ. CDR3 protein: CASSLGPTGLRTEAFF. The CDR3 bases are TGTGCCAGCAGCTTAGGCCCGACAGGGTTACGCACTGAAGCTTTCTTT.

The rearrangement links TRBV7-9 to TRBJ1-1; 8 bases are a match to TRBD1. The V gene's germline CDR1 is SEHNR and CDR2 FQNEAQ (reference sequence). There are 14 residues in the CDR3. Losses at the gene ends were 3 bases for V and 4 bases for J; bases not matched to a gene: 4. The CDR3 DNA follows: TGTGCCAGCAGCTTGGACAGGGTGGGCACTGAAGCTTTCTTT. Its translation: CASSLDRVGTEAFF.

V and J are TRBV9 and TRBJ2-7, with 8 bases fitting TRBD2. Trimming removed 3 bases from V and 7 bases from J; junction bases left unmatched: 9. There are 14 residues in the CDR3. The germline CDR1 and CDR2 sequences are SGDLS and YYNGEE. The CDR3: CASSARGGTEEQYF. In DNA, the CDR3 is TGTGCCAGCAGCGCCCGGGGGGGAACGGAGGAGCAGTACTTC.

This chain uses TRBV5-1 with TRBJ2-6; TRBD2 is a possible D gene (6 bases). Per germline, CDR1 SGHRS and CDR2 YFSETQ. The CDR3 runs to 15 residues. Between the trimmed V and J ends, which lost 3 bases and 0 bases, there was a span of 7 bases. CDR3 sequence: CASSSGVSGANVLTF. The CDR3 nucleotides are TGCGCCAGCAGCTCGGGAGTCTCTGGGGCCAACGTCCTGACTTTC.

This clone was counted a few times. The chain is built from TRBV19 and TRBJ2-1; the match to TRBD1 covers 8 bases. Trimming at V came to 6 bases and at J to 13 bases, leaving 11 bases not matched to a gene. The CDR3 consists of 13 residues. Germline V gene lookup returns CDR1 LNHDA and CDR2 SQIVND (reference sequence). CDR3 sequence (DNA): TGTGCCAGTAGCCCCGGACAGGGAGGAAGACAGTTCTTC. Its translation: CASSPGQGGRQFF.

This clone has a single count. This sequence joins TRBV7-6 and TRBJ1-3, with a weak D call TRBD1 (6 bases). CDR3 size: 16 residues. The germline gives CDR1 SGHVS, CDR2 FNYEAQ. V dropped 1 base and J dropped 0 bases, with 10 bases sitting between them. As DNA, the CDR3 is TGTGCCAGCAGCTTAGGGACAGAATACTCTGGAAACACCATATATTTT. This translates into CASSLGTEYSGNTIYF.

The chain joins TRBV5-1 to TRBJ1-4; 7 bases line up with TRBD1. After removal of 0 bases from V and 5 bases from J, the junction contained 4 bases not matched to a gene. This CDR3 has 15 amino acids. Germline assignment: CDR1 SGHRS and CDR2 YFSETQ. The CDR3, as DNA: TGCGCCAGCAGCTTGGACGGGACAGCAAATGAAAAACTGTTTTTT. It yields the protein CASSLDGTANEKLFF. Supplemented by reference TRBV5-1 and TRBJ1-4, the full variable domain reads KAGVTQTPRYLIKTRGQQVTLSCSPISGHRSVSWYQQTPGQGLQFLFEYFSETQRNKGNFPGRFSGRQFSNSRSEMNVSTLELGDSALYLCASSLDGTANEKLFFGSGTQLSVL.

The CDR3 loop is CASSRPDRGGVDEQYF. The DNA for the CDR3 is TGCGCCAGCAGCCGGCCAGACAGGGGGGGAGTCGACGAGCAGTACTTC. The rearrangement links TRBV4-1 to TRBJ2-7; 9 bases map to TRBD1. CDR1 is MGHRA and CDR2 is YSYEKL in the germline V gene. The CDR3 has 16 amino acids. With 4 bases clipped from V and 5 bases from J, the junction kept 12 bases outside the gene matches.